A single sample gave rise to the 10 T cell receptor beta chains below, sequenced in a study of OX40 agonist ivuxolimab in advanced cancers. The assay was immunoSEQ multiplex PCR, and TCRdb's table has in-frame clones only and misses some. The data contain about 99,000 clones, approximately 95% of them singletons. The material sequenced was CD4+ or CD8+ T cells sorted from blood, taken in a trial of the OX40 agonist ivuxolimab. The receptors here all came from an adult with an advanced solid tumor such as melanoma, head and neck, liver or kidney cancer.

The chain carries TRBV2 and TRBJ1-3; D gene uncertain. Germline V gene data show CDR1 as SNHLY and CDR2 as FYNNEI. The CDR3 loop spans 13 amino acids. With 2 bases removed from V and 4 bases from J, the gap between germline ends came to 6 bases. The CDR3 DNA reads TGTGCCAGCAGTGAATCCCCGGGAAACACCATATATTTT. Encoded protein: CASSESPGNTIYF.

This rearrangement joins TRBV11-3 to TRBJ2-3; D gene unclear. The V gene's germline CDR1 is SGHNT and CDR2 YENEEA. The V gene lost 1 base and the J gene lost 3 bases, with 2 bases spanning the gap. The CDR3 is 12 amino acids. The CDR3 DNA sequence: TGTGCCAGCAGCTTAGGGACAGATACGCAGTATTTT. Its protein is CASSLGTDTQYF.

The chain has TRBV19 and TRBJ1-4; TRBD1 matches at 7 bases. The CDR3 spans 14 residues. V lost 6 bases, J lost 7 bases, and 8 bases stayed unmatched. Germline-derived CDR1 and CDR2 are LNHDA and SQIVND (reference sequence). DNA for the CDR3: TGTGCCAGTAGGAAGACAGGGTGGGGTGAAAAACTGTTTTTT. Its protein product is CASRKTGWGEKLFF.

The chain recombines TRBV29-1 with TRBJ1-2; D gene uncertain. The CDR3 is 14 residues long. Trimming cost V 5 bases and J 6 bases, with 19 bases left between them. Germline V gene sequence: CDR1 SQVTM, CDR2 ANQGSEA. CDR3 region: CSVHRSEEIDGYTF. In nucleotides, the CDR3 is TGCAGCGTTCATCGTAGTGAGGAAATAGATGGCTACACCTTC.

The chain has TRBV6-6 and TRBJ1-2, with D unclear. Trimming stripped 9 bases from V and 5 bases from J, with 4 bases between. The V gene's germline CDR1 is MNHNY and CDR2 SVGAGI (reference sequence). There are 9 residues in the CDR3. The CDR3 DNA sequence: TGTGCCAGTGGATATGGCTACACCTTC. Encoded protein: CASGYGYTF.

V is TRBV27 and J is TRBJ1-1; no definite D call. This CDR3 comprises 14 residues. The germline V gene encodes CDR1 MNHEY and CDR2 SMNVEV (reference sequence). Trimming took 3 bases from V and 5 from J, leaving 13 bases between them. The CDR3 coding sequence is TGTGCCAGCAGTTTGGGAGGCCTGGGGACTGAAGCTTTCTTT. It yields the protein CASSLGGLGTEAFF.

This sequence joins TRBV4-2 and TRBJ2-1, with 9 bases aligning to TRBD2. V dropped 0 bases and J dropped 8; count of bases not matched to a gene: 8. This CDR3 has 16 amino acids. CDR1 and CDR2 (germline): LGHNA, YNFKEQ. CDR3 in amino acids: CASSQDQRTSADEQFF. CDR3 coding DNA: TGTGCCAGCAGCCAAGATCAGAGGACTAGCGCCGATGAGCAGTTCTTC.

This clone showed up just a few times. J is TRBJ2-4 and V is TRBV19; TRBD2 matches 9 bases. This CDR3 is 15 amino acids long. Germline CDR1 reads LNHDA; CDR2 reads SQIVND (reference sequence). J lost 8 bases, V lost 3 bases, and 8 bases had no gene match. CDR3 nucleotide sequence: TGTGCCAGTAGTATTGGGGCGGGAGGGCTTCACATTCAGTACTTC. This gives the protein CASSIGAGGLHIQYF.

The CDR3 region is CASSLGDFPDTDTQYF. The DNA for the CDR3 is TGTGCCAGCAGCTTAGGCGACTTCCCTGACACAGATACGCAGTATTTT. The chain links TRBV7-6 to TRBJ2-3; D ambiguous. Germline CDR1 reads SGHVS; CDR2 reads FNYEAQ. Trimming took 1 base from V and 2 from J, leaving 13 bases between them. This CDR3 has 16 amino acids.

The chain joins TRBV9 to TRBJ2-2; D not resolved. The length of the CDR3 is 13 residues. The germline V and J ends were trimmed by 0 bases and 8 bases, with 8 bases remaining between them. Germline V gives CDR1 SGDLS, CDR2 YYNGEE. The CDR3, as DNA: TGTGCCAGCAGCGTAGTAGACTCAGGGGAGCTGTTTTTT. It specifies CASSVVDSGELFF. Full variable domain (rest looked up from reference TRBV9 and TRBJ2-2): DSGVTQTPKHLITATGQRVTLRCSPRSGDLSVYWYQQSLDQGLQFLIQYYNGEERAKGNILERFSAQQFPDLHSELNLSSLELGDSALYFCASSVVDSGELFFGEGSRLTVL.